Listed below are T cell receptor beta chains from one sample, sequenced in a study of blood T cell repertoires in COVID-19. TCRdb's copy holds only in-frame clones and misses some; the assay was immunoSEQ multiplex PCR. Among about 99,000 clones, about four fifths were seen once, and the ten largest hold under 5.5%. Sequenced: peripheral blood. Every receptor here comes from a man older than 75 with COVID-19, enrolled during active disease. Each CDR3 is given with its conserved first and last residue. The D gene is left open where the match is weak. For some rows the clone size is stated as once, few or many, or as a class when expanded; others skip it.

v_gene: TRBV5-8; j_gene: TRBJ1-3; d_gene: NA; len: 11; abundance: NA; CDR3nt: TGTGCCAGCCCGGCTGGAAACACCATATATTTT; CDR3aa: CASPAGNTIYF
v_gene: TRBV9; j_gene: TRBJ1-3; d_gene: TRBD1; len: 14; abundance: NA; CDR3nt: TGTGCCAGCAGCGACGACAGGGCTGGAAACACCATATATTTT; CDR3aa: CASSDDRAGNTIYF
v_gene: TRBV12-3/TRBV12-4; j_gene: TRBJ2-7; d_gene: NA; len: 12; abundance: NA; CDR3nt: TGTGCCAGCAGTCCCGTCGAGAGGTGGCAGTACTTC; CDR3aa: CASSPVERWQYF
v_gene: TRBV7-8; j_gene: TRBJ2-3; d_gene: NA; len: 16; abundance: NA; CDR3nt: TGTGCCAGCAGCTTAGCGCTCTCCACAAGCACAGATACGCAGTATTTT; CDR3aa: CASSLALSTSTDTQYF
v_gene: TRBV2; j_gene: TRBJ2-5; d_gene: NA; len: 13; abundance: NA; CDR3nt: TGTGCCAGCGGCCTTATCGGGGAAGAGACCCAGTACTTC; CDR3aa: CASGLIGEETQYF
v_gene: TRBV7-9; j_gene: TRBJ1-1; d_gene: NA; len: 14; abundance: NA; CDR3nt: TGTGCCAGCAGCTTACAGGTGCCGAACACTGAAGCTTTCTTT; CDR3aa: CASSLQVPNTEAFF
v_gene: TRBV3-1/TRBV3-2; j_gene: TRBJ2-7; d_gene: TRBD2; len: 14; abundance: few; CDR3nt: TGTGCCAGCAGTGGGACTAGCGGGAGTTACGAGCAGTACTTC; CDR3aa: CASSGTSGSYEQYF
v_gene: TRBV21-1; j_gene: TRBJ1-5; d_gene: NA; len: 19; abundance: NA; CDR3nt: TGTGCCAGCAGCAAACAGGGGAACCTCGACAGGATGAGCAATCAGCCCCAGCATTTT; CDR3aa: CASSKQGNLDRMSNQPQHF
v_gene: TRBV19; j_gene: TRBJ2-1; d_gene: TRBD2; len: 15; abundance: NA; CDR3nt: TGTGCCAGTAGTATAGAGGGGACTAGCACCAATGAGCAGTTCTTC; CDR3aa: CASSIEGTSTNEQFF
v_gene: TRBV11-3; j_gene: TRBJ2-1; d_gene: TRBD1; len: 16; abundance: NA; CDR3nt: TGTGCCAGCAGCTTCTCTGGGACAGGGGCCTACAATGAGCAGTTCTTC; CDR3aa: CASSFSGTGAYNEQFF
v_gene: TRBV11-2; j_gene: TRBJ1-1; d_gene: TRBD1; len: 15; abundance: NA; CDR3nt: TGTGCCAGCAGCGGGCCCGGGACAGGGAGCACTGAAGCTTTCTTT; CDR3aa: CASSGPGTGSTEAFF
v_gene: TRBV19; j_gene: TRBJ1-2; d_gene: TRBD1; len: 12; abundance: NA; CDR3nt: TGTGCCAGTAGTATTCCCGGGACAGCGGTCACCTTC; CDR3aa: CASSIPGTAVTF
v_gene: TRBV6-5; j_gene: TRBJ1-2; d_gene: TRBD1; len: 15; abundance: NA; CDR3nt: TGTGCCAGCAGTCGCGGGACAGGACAGAGGAATGGCTACACCTTC; CDR3aa: CASSRGTGQRNGYTF
v_gene: TRBV19; j_gene: TRBJ2-3; d_gene: NA; len: 15; abundance: few; CDR3nt: TGTGCCAGTAGTTCCGGCCTGTGGGGCGCAGATACGCAGTATTTT; CDR3aa: CASSSGLWGADTQYF
v_gene: TRBV5-1; j_gene: TRBJ1-1; d_gene: NA; len: 16; abundance: NA; CDR3nt: TGCGCCAGCAGCCGGCGGATGGGCGGGGTGAACACTGAAGCTTTCTTT; CDR3aa: CASSRRMGGVNTEAFF
v_gene: TRBV5-1; j_gene: TRBJ2-3; d_gene: NA; len: 13; abundance: NA; CDR3nt: TGCGCCAGCAGCTTACCGGGAGTGGATACGCAGTATTTT; CDR3aa: CASSLPGVDTQYF
v_gene: TRBV7-3; j_gene: TRBJ2-5; d_gene: TRBD2; len: 15; abundance: NA; CDR3nt: TGTGCCAGCAGCCAAACACCGGGACTAGTTGAGACCCAGTACTTC; CDR3aa: CASSQTPGLVETQYF
v_gene: TRBV11-2; j_gene: TRBJ2-5; d_gene: TRBD1; len: 15; abundance: NA; CDR3nt: TGTGCCAGCACCTACTCAAGGACAGGCCAAGAGACCCAGTACTTC; CDR3aa: CASTYSRTGQETQYF
v_gene: TRBV7-2; j_gene: TRBJ2-7; d_gene: TRBD2; len: 14; abundance: NA; CDR3nt: TGTGCCAGCAGCTTTCAGCGGGGGTCCTACGAGCAGTACTTC; CDR3aa: CASSFQRGSYEQYF
v_gene: TRBV9; j_gene: TRBJ1-2; d_gene: NA; len: 13; abundance: once; CDR3nt: TGTGCCAGCAGCGTAGAGGGAGATTATGGCTACACCTTC; CDR3aa: CASSVEGDYGYTF
v_gene: TRBV27; j_gene: TRBJ2-7; d_gene: TRBD1; len: 14; abundance: few; CDR3nt: TGTGCCAGCAGTTTCATGCAGGGGGCCTACGAGCAGTACTTC; CDR3aa: CASSFMQGAYEQYF
v_gene: TRBV5-1; j_gene: TRBJ2-1; d_gene: NA; len: 15; abundance: NA; CDR3nt: TGCGCCAGCAGCTTGGATACCCCCGGGAGCAATGAGCAGTTCTTC; CDR3aa: CASSLDTPGSNEQFF
v_gene: TRBV7-3; j_gene: TRBJ2-1; d_gene: TRBD1; len: 15; abundance: NA; CDR3nt: TGTGCCAGCAGCCCCGACAGGGTTACCTACAATGAGCAGTTCTTC; CDR3aa: CASSPDRVTYNEQFF
v_gene: TRBV7-2; j_gene: TRBJ1-2; d_gene: TRBD1; len: 16; abundance: NA; CDR3nt: TGTGCCAGCAGCCTGCAAGGGGGCGCAAACAACTATGGCTACACCTTC; CDR3aa: CASSLQGGANNYGYTF
v_gene: TRBV10-3; j_gene: TRBJ2-1; d_gene: TRBD2; len: 16; abundance: NA; CDR3nt: TGTGCCATCAGTCCTACTAGCGCCGGCTCCTACAATGAGCAGTTCTTC; CDR3aa: CAISPTSAGSYNEQFF
v_gene: TRBV7-9; j_gene: TRBJ1-1; d_gene: NA; len: 13; abundance: NA; CDR3nt: TGTGCCAGCAGCTTAGATAGCGGGTCTGAAGCTTTCTTT; CDR3aa: CASSLDSGSEAFF
v_gene: TRBV9; j_gene: TRBJ1-2; d_gene: TRBD1; len: 13; abundance: NA; CDR3nt: TGTGTCAGCAGCCCGCGCGGGACAGGGGTCTACACCTTC; CDR3aa: CVSSPRGTGVYTF
v_gene: TRBV29-1; j_gene: TRBJ2-2; d_gene: NA; len: 14; abundance: few; CDR3nt: TGCAGCGTTACCGGGACTGTAAACACCGGGGAGCTGTTTTTT; CDR3aa: CSVTGTVNTGELFF
v_gene: TRBV7-3; j_gene: TRBJ2-3; d_gene: NA; len: 16; abundance: NA; CDR3nt: TGTGCCAGCAGCTTAACGGAGGGAGTAGGCACAGATACGCAGTATTTT; CDR3aa: CASSLTEGVGTDTQYF
v_gene: TRBV3-1/TRBV3-2; j_gene: TRBJ2-2; d_gene: NA; len: 16; abundance: NA; CDR3nt: TGTGCCAGCAGCCAACGGGCAGGGTTGAACACCGGGGAGCTGTTTTTT; CDR3aa: CASSQRAGLNTGELFF
v_gene: TRBV29-1; j_gene: TRBJ1-2; d_gene: NA; len: 14; abundance: NA; CDR3nt: TGCAGCGTTGTGAGGGACACTGGGTCCTATGGCTACACCTTC; CDR3aa: CSVVRDTGSYGYTF
v_gene: TRBV10-3; j_gene: TRBJ2-1; d_gene: NA; len: 14; abundance: NA; CDR3nt: TGTGCCACCCATTCTAGCTCCCGGAACAATGAGCAGTTCTTC; CDR3aa: CATHSSSRNNEQFF
v_gene: TRBV9; j_gene: TRBJ2-5; d_gene: TRBD2; len: 18; abundance: NA; CDR3nt: TGTGCCAGCAGCCACGGTAGGACTAGCGGGGGCCCGGCGGAGACCCAGTACTTC; CDR3aa: CASSHGRTSGGPAETQYF
v_gene: TRBV18; j_gene: TRBJ1-1; d_gene: TRBD1; len: 14; abundance: NA; CDR3nt: TGTGCCAGCTCACCCGCAGGGGGTACCACTGAAGCTTTCTTT; CDR3aa: CASSPAGGTTEAFF
v_gene: TRBV30; j_gene: TRBJ1-1; d_gene: TRBD1; len: 15; abundance: once; CDR3nt: TGTGCCTGGCTTGACAGGGTAGGTGGGAACACTGAAGCTTTCTTT; CDR3aa: CAWLDRVGGNTEAFF
v_gene: TRBV7-3; j_gene: TRBJ2-3; d_gene: NA; len: 14; abundance: NA; CDR3nt: TGTGCCAGCAGCTCACGGCTCGGGACAGATACGCAGTATTTT; CDR3aa: CASSSRLGTDTQYF
v_gene: TRBV3-1/TRBV3-2; j_gene: TRBJ1-4; d_gene: NA; len: 17; abundance: NA; CDR3nt: TGTGCCAGCAGCCAGAACCTTCCGGGAGCAACTAATGAAAAACTGTTTTTT; CDR3aa: CASSQNLPGATNEKLFF
v_gene: TRBV27; j_gene: TRBJ1-1; d_gene: NA; len: 13; abundance: NA; CDR3nt: TGTGCCAGCAGTTTCCGGATTCGGGCTGAAGCTTTCTTT; CDR3aa: CASSFRIRAEAFF
v_gene: TRBV6-6; j_gene: TRBJ1-5; d_gene: TRBD1; len: 17; abundance: many; CDR3nt: TGTGCCAGCAGTCCCAGGGGGCTAAGACCGAGCAATCAGCCCCAGCATTTT; CDR3aa: CASSPRGLRPSNQPQHF
v_gene: TRBV29-1; j_gene: TRBJ2-7; d_gene: NA; len: 13; abundance: NA; CDR3nt: TGCAGCGTACGCACTAGTGCGCTCTACGAGCAGTACTTC; CDR3aa: CSVRTSALYEQYF
v_gene: TRBV4-1; j_gene: TRBJ2-1; d_gene: TRBD2; len: 19; abundance: NA; CDR3nt: TGCGCCAGCAGCCCTGATCGGGACGGCGGGGGGGCCTCCTACAATGAGCAGTTCTTC; CDR3aa: CASSPDRDGGGASYNEQFF